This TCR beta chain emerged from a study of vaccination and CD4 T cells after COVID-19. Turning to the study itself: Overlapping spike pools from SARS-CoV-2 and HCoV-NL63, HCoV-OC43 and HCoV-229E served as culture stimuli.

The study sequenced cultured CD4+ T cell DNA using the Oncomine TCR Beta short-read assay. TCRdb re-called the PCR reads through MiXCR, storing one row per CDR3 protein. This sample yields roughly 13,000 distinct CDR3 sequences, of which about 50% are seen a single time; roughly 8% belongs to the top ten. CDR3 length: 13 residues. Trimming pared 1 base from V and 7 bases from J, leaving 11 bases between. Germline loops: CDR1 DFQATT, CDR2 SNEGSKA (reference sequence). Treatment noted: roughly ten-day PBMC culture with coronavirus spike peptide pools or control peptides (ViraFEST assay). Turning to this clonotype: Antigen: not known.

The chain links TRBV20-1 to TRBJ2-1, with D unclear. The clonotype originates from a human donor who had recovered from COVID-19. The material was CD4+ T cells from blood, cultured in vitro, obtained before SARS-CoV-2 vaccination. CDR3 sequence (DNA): TGCAGTGCTAGAGCACTTTTGAGGAATGAGCAGTTCTTC. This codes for CSARALLRNEQFF.